The entry below describes one T cell receptor beta chain. The data belong to a study of blood T cell repertoires in COVID-19. Whole-study context: The United States, Italy and Spain were the sources of the acute and convalescent COVID-19 samples.

Authors' analysis steps: Amplified reference gene primers provided the basis for estimating nucleated cell counts. Method: immunoSEQ multiplex PCR; TCRdb's copy keeps in-frame clones and lacks some. The V and J calls and clone size are taken from that table; D and trimming were inferred from the DNA. The sample lists some 250,000 clones, approximately 91% occurring once. Participant ages covered about 18 to 100 years across 20 to 25 US areas. Grouping used clinical history reported by participants in a survey and questionnaire. The V end was cut by 0 bases, the J end by 3 bases, with 17 bases between. The CDR3 is made up of 16 amino acids. From germline, CDR1 is GTSNPN and CDR2 SVGIG (reference sequence).

The sequenced sample consisted of PBMCs or T cells enriched from blood (not recorded which). The chain combines TRBV30 with TRBJ1-2; TRBD1 might be the D (6 bases). The sequence was obtained from a woman aged 40 to 55 with acute COVID-19. The CDR3 reads CAWSVHIQGSDYGYTF. DNA for the CDR3: TGTGCCTGGAGTGTTCACATACAGGGTTCGGACTATGGCTACACCTTC.